This T cell receptor beta chain is drawn from a study of early T cells in non-severe SARS-CoV-2 infection (dated by TCRdb to about 2021). At the level of the whole study: TCR sequencing used bulk RNA from unsorted whole blood, so alpha and beta chains could not be paired. Study-level results and caveats: Matching against VDJdb was skewed toward anti-spike CD8 responses, likely underestimated virus-specific expansions, and missed private and CD4 specificities.

This was a case-control study nested in a cohort of healthcare workers in London, UK, who had nasopharyngeal swab PCR tests and blood samples taken every week. Between 23 and 31 March 2020, the week of the UK lockdown, healthcare workers were enrolled and then followed up weekly for as long as 16 weeks. A few counts support this clonotype. No cognate antigen has been identified for it. Per-base quality was not reported, and no clone a single base away is much larger than it. Taken from cysteine to phenylalanine, the CDR3 has 16 residues. The CDR3 DNA has 48 bases and is translated from base 1. A distance of 15 bases separates the germline ends of V and J, which lose 3 bases and 1 base respectively. Taken from the germline V gene, the CDR1 and CDR2 loops are KGHSH and LQKENI. The library came from 5' RACE. Reads for this sample came from a NextSeq 500. The TCR library protocol attached unique molecular identifiers to individual cDNA molecules to correct for sequencing error and PCR bias. Both TCR alpha and beta chains were sequenced, and tight co-correlation was observed between alpha and beta sequence abundances in each sample. The study's processing was this. Decombinator V4 was used to perform V gene, J gene and CDR3 annotation of TCR sequences. Expanded TCRs were defined as changing significantly between any two time points under a Poisson model with p below 0.0001. TCR abundances were normalised to the total number of TCRs sequenced in each sample and reported as counts per million. MAIT TCRs were defined by TRAV1-2 paired with TRAJ12, TRAJ20 or TRAJ33, and iNKT TCRs by TRAV10 paired with TRAJ18. A search of VDJdb, accessed on 1 November 2021, was run for TCRs annotated to CMV, EBV and SARS-CoV-2, with TCRs annotated for multiple antigens excluded. The public reads were reanalyzed by TCRdb: fastp trimming at Q25, MiXCR alignment, in-frame beta chains only. Identical CDR3 protein sequences are pooled into one entry, listed with their most common genes and DNA. It is TCRdb's table, rather than the study itself, that gives the V and J calls and clone size. This sample is represented by tens of thousands of distinct CDR3 sequences; about a tenth of them were singletons. The ten largest account for approximately 4.9% of the sample.

The sample was whole blood, taken at baseline. This TCR was recovered from an adult who was a healthcare worker with PCR-confirmed SARS-CoV-2 infection or an uninfected control (not recorded which). Recombination linked TRBV18 to TRBJ2-5; the D gene lacks a confident call. The CDR3 reads CASSPAIASGQETQYF. The nucleotide sequence reads TGTGCCAGCTCACCTGCGATAGCAAGTGGCCAAGAGACCCAGTACTTC.